The clone carrying this T cell receptor beta chain has just a few counts. This record comes from a study of CD8 T cells in Susac syndrome. The CDR3 is 15 amino acids. Germline V gene sequence: CDR1 MNHNS, CDR2 SASEGT. After removal of 3 bases from V and 6 bases from J, the junction contained 8 bases not matched to a gene. RNA was extracted with the RNeasy kit, and a quantity of roughly 0.45 to 1 ug was reverse transcribed using random hexamers. TCRdb redid the calling of the immunoSEQ multiplex PCR reads with MiXCR, one entry per CDR3 protein. The sample comprises around 270,000 distinct CDR3 sequences, roughly 90% of which are singletons, and less than 0.2% rests with the top ten.

The sequenced sample consisted of CD8+ T cells from PBMCs. This sequence was found in a human donor with multiple sclerosis. The chain joins TRBV6-1 to TRBJ1-5; 7 bases fit TRBD1. The chain's CDR3 is CASSDETGSTQPQHF. In DNA form, the CDR3 reads TGTGCCAGCAGTGACGAGACAGGGAGTACTCAGCCCCAGCATTTT.